This TCR beta chain was sequenced during a study of response to subunit inactivated influenza vaccine. Study-level findings and limits: T cells newly recruited by each seasonal influenza vaccination are few, the authors suggested.

TCRdb reprocessed the RT-PCR reads via MiXCR and lists one record per CDR3 protein. This sample has some 500,000 distinct CDR3 sequences, with about 15% found just once. Germline lookup yields CDR1 DFQATT and CDR2 SNEGSKA (reference sequence). This CDR3 comprises 16 residues. The ends were cut back, 5 bases at V and 5 bases at J, with 24 bases in the middle. Turning to this clonotype: Its antigen is not known.

This chain joins TRBV20-1 and TRBJ2-5, with D tentatively TRBD2 (6 bases). The clonotype originates from a man in his fifties or sixties who received an inactivated influenza vaccine. This specimen consisted of CD4+ T cells sorted from PBMCs, obtained around 25 months after vaccination. CDR3 DNA sequence: TGCAGTGCTGAGGATTCCGCTAGCGCCCGGCGGGAGACCCAGTACTTC. Translating it yields CSAEDSASARRETQYF.